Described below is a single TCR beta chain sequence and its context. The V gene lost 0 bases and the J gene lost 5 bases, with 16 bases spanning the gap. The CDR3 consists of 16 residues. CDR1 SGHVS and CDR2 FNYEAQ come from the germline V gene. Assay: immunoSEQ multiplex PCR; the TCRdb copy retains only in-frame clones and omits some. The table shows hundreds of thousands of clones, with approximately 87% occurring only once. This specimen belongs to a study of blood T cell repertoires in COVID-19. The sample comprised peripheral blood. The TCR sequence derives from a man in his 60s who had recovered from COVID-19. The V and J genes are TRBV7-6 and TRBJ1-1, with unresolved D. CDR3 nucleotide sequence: TGTGCCAGCAGCTTAGCAGCGGCCGGGGTCGGAACTGAAGCTTTCTTT. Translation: CASSLAAAGVGTEAFF.